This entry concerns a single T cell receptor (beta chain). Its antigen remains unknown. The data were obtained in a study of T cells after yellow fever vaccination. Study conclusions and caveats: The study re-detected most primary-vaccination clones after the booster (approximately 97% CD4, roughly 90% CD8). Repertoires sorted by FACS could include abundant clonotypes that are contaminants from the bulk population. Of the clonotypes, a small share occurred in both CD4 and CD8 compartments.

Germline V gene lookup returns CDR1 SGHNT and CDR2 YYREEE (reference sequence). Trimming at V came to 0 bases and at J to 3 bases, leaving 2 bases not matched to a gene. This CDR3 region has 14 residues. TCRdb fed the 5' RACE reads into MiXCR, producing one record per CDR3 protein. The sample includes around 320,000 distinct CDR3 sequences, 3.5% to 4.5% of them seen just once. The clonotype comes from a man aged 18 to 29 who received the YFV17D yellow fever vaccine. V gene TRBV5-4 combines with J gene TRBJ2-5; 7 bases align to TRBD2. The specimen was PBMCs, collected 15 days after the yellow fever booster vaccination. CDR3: CASSLASGKETQYF. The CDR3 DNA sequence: TGTGCCAGCAGCTTGGCTAGCGGCAAAGAGACCCAGTACTTC. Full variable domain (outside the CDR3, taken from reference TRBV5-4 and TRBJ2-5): ETGVTQSPTHLIKTRGQQVTLRCSSQSGHNTVSWYQQALGQGPQFIFQYYREEENGRGNFPPRFSGLQFPNYSSELNVNALELDDSALYLCASSLASGKETQYFGPGTRLLVL.